This T cell receptor beta chain was captured by sequencing in a study of T cell repertoires in cytomegalovirus infection. Study summary: A matching HLA type, together with CMV infection, was signaled by public TCR beta signatures.

TCRdb ran MiXCR on the reads and lists one entry per CDR3 protein. Of approximately 300,000 distinct CDR3 sequences in the sample, roughly 25% were seen once. The germline V gene has CDR1 LGHNT and CDR2 FRNRAP. The CDR3 loop spans 16 amino acids. The V end was cut by 4 bases, the J end by 3 bases, with 16 bases between. The table lists this clonotype with a few counts. Its specificity is not known. The J gene is TRBJ2-1, the V gene TRBV12-5; D unclear. The sample consisted of cultured PBMCs, taken from culture after CMV antigen stimulation. The receptor comes from a human donor in good health (CMV status not recorded). Some clones in this sample may be carry-over from other donors' samples. CDR3: CASGSPSPGGYNEQFF. The CDR3 region has the DNA TGTGCTAGTGGTTCGCCCTCACCCGGTGGCTACAATGAGCAGTTCTTC.